These 12 T cell receptor beta chains were all obtained from the same sample, sequenced in a study of blood T cells in healthy people across ages. Primers used in a second PCR of about 6 to 12 cycles were a sample-barcoded 5' primer and a J-beta primer mix. One entry per CDR3 protein results from TCRdb running MiXCR on the 5' RACE reads. The sample includes approximately 850,000 distinct CDR3 sequences, 40% to 50% of them seen just once. Material: blood. All receptors derive from a man in his sixties in good health.

This clonotype was seen only a few times. CDR3 in DNA: TGTGCCAGCAGACCTAGCGGGGGTTCCTACAATGAGCAGTTCTTC. It yields the protein CASRPSGGSYNEQFF. The chain has TRBV3-1 and TRBJ2-1; 10 nucleotides agree with TRBD2. V shed 6 bases and J 1 base; nucleotides not matched to a gene: 3. CDR1 LGHDT and CDR2 YNNKEL come from the germline V gene (reference sequence). The CDR3 has 15 residues.

The genes are TRBV24-1 and TRBJ2-3, with D uncertain. Trimming left V 5 bases short and J 0 bases short, with 8 bases between. This CDR3 contains 14 residues. The germline V gene has CDR1 KGHDR and CDR2 SFDVKD. The CDR3 loop is CATSAAGSTDTQYF. The CDR3 region has the DNA TGTGCCACCAGTGCGGCTGGGAGCACAGATACGCAGTATTTT.

The J gene is TRBJ1-4, the V gene TRBV28, with D hard to call. The germline gives CDR1 MDHEN, CDR2 SYDVKM. V lost 8 bases and J 3 bases, leaving 13 bases between the germline ends. The CDR3 has 14 amino acids. CDR3 amino acids: CASATGGSNEKLFF. CDR3 DNA: TGTGCCAGCGCAACGGGAGGGTCTAATGAAAAACTGTTTTTT.

This clonotype was counted only a few times. The rearrangement uses TRBV15 and TRBJ1-6; tentative D call: TRBD1 (5 bases). CDR1 is LNHNV, CDR2 YYDKDF, per germline (reference sequence). CDR3 length: 13 residues. Between the trimmed V and J ends, which lost 5 bases and 10 bases, there was a span of 12 bases. The CDR3 nucleotides are TGTGCCACCAGCCGCCGCGGGGGGTCACCCCTCCACTTT. It specifies CATSRRGGSPLHF.

This clonotype was counted ten times or more. The genes are TRBV6-5 and TRBJ2-1, with TRBD1 as a possible D gene (6 bases). Trimming took off 7 bases at V and 4 bases at J, with 14 bases between the two ends. The length of the CDR3 is 14 residues. Germline V gene data show CDR1 as MNHEY and CDR2 as SVGAGI. The CDR3 here is CASKMDQGYNEQFF. CDR3 DNA: TGTGCCAGCAAGATGGACCAGGGGTACAATGAGCAGTTCTTC.

Notes on this clonotype: Given a much more abundant clone one base away, this may be a read error. In nucleotides, the CDR3 is TGTGCCAGCCGGAACAGGGGTTCCACAGATACGCGGTATTTT. Amino acid sequence: CASRNRGSTDTRYF. The rearrangement uses TRBV5-5 and TRBJ2-3, with TRBD1 matching 7 bases. The CDR3 runs 14 residues. Germline V gene lookup returns CDR1 SGHKS and CDR2 YYEKEE (reference sequence).

In its sample, this clonotype was seen many times. The chain carries TRBV27 and TRBJ2-7; a weak D match, TRBD2 (5 bases). Germline CDR1 reads MNHEY; CDR2 reads SMNVEV (reference sequence). Trimming pared 5 bases from V and 3 bases from J, leaving 17 bases between. This CDR3 has 15 residues. In DNA form, the CDR3 reads TGTGCCAGCAGTCTGCGGACGGGGTCAGGCTACGAGCAGTACTTC. Translation gives CASSLRTGSGYEQYF.

The chain joins TRBV7-9 to TRBJ2-5; no clear D gene. The DNA end lines up better with TRBJ2-7; the J call may be wrong. Germline assignment: CDR1 SEHNR and CDR2 FQNEAQ (reference sequence). This CDR3 region has 13 residues. CDR3 DNA sequence: TGTGCCAGCAGCACCGATCCCCGCCACGAGCAGTACTTC. Translation: CASSTDPRHEQYF.

The chain combines TRBV6-2 or TRBV6-3 with TRBJ2-7; 11 nucleotides align to TRBD1. The CDR3 runs 13 residues. Germline V CDR1 and CDR2: MNHEY, SVGEGT. Unmatched junction bases numbered 4, after V lost 6 bases and J lost 6 bases. The CDR3 loop is CASRRTGGAEQYF. Here the CDR3 DNA reads TGTGCCAGCAGGAGGACAGGGGGCGCCGAGCAGTACTTC.

V is TRBV4-3 and J is TRBJ1-1; no firm D call. CDR3 length: 13 amino acids. Trimming took off 3 bases at V and 6 bases at J, with 11 bases between the two ends. Germline lookup yields CDR1 LGHNA and CDR2 YSLEER. The CDR3 DNA is TGCGCCAGCAGCCATACATACTGGGCTGAAGCTTTCTTT. Its translation is CASSHTYWAEAFF.

This chain links TRBV29-1 with TRBJ1-5; TRBD1 matches at 7 bases. Germline CDR1 SQVTM, CDR2 ANQGSEA. The CDR3 loop spans 13 amino acids. V was clipped by 7 bases and J by 4 bases; unmatched bases: 7. As DNA, the CDR3 is TGCAGCGCTGCAGCAGGGGGGAATCAGCCCCAGCATTTT. This codes for CSAAAGGNQPQHF.

This CDR3 reads CASRPIVDRTTYEQYF. The DNA for the CDR3 is TGTGCCAGCAGACCCATAGTCGACAGGACGACCTACGAGCAGTACTTC. The chain carries TRBV28 and TRBJ2-5; perhaps TRBD1 as D (6 bases). The end of the DNA is better explained by TRBJ2-7, so the J call may be wrong. Germline assignment: CDR1 MDHEN and CDR2 SYDVKM. This CDR3 is built from 16 residues.